This T cell receptor beta chain was found in a study of shared clonotypes between healthy human individuals. General study findings and limits: Naive subsets, compared against memory subsets, generally had larger estimated richness values.

The V and J ends lost 3 bases and 6 bases, in that order; junction bases with no gene match: 4. CDR1 SGHDT and CDR2 YYEEEE come from the germline V gene. The length of the CDR3 is 15 residues. Each replicate PCR on the sorted subsets used 200 to 250 ng DNA (around 30,000 T cell genomes). In the original processing: Junction-only immunoSEQ sequences carried no quality scores, so filtering differed. Sequencing was performed with immunoSEQ multiplex PCR; in TCRdb, only in-frame clones are kept and a portion is missing. The D gene and trimming were derived from the DNA, and the V and J assignments and clone size from that table. The profile covers approximately 500,000 clones, with about 95% appearing a single time and 0.06% taken by the ten largest. Concerning this clone itself: Its antigen is undetermined.

Negatively enriched CD4+ T cells were divided by CD45RA into naive and memory. This TCR derives from a woman aged 25 to 39 in good health. Sequencing was performed on naive CD4+ T cells sorted from blood. Subset in this sample: CD45RA+ positively selected. The gene calls are TRBV5-6 and TRBJ1-5, with 12 bases lining up with TRBD1. As DNA, the CDR3 is TGTGCCAGCAGCTCCGGGACAGGGGGCTTTCAGCCCCAGCATTTT. Translating it yields CASSSGTGGFQPQHF.